A selection of T cell receptor beta chains follows, all from one sample in a study of control samples from healthy donors and cancer patients. Data came from immunoSEQ multiplex PCR; TCRdb stores just in-frame clones and leaves some out. This table has 63,000 or so clones, approximately 89% appearing once. Sequenced material: PBMCs. These receptors all come from a man aged 55 to 70 with colorectal cancer. The CDR3 runs from the conserved cysteine through the conserved F or W. D genes are given only for firm matches. Clone size appears in some rows only: once, few, many, or a class for an expanded clone.

clone_size	v_call	j_call	d_call	cdr3_nt	cdr3_aa
NA	TRBV2	TRBJ2-3	NA	TGTGCCACCACGGGACAAACCCTTAGCACAGATACGCAGTATTTT	CATTGQTLSTDTQYF
medium-sized	TRBV27	TRBJ2-1	NA	TGTGCCAGCAGTGAACCCCGGGACCACTACAATGAGCAGTTCTTC	CASSEPRDHYNEQFF
NA	TRBV5-1	TRBJ1-2	TRBD1	TGCGCCAGCAGCTTGCAGGGGGCGTCTAGTGGCTACACCTTC	CASSLQGASSGYTF
NA	TRBV6-1	TRBJ2-3	TRBD2	TGTGCCAGCAGTGAACTGGCTAGCGGGGGTATCACAGATACGCAGTATTTT	CASSELASGGITDTQYF
NA	TRBV4-1	TRBJ2-3	NA	TGCGCCAGCAGCCAAAGTCCCTACAGGGAAGGCACAGATACGCAGTATTTT	CASSQSPYREGTDTQYF
NA	TRBV27	TRBJ1-1	NA	TGTGCCAGCAGTTTATTTCGGGGGACTGAAGCTTTCTTT	CASSLFRGTEAFF
NA	TRBV4-1	TRBJ1-4	NA	TGCGCCAGCAGCCAAAACACTAGGGAAAAACTGTTTTTT	CASSQNTREKLFF
NA	TRBV10-3	TRBJ2-3	NA	TGTGCCATCAGTGAGGCCGGGGGGCCGGGTGATACGCAGTATTTT	CAISEAGGPGDTQYF
NA	TRBV5-1	TRBJ1-1	TRBD1	TGCGCCAGCAGCTCCCGTCGGCAGGGGGCTGAAGCTTTCTTT	CASSSRRQGAEAFF
NA	TRBV7-9	TRBJ2-2	NA	TGTGCCAGCAGCTTTCGGGTGGGGAACACCGGGGAGCTGTTTTTT	CASSFRVGNTGELFF
NA	TRBV6-5	TRBJ2-3	NA	TGTGCCAGCAGCTGGGGAAGGGGCACAGATACGCAGTATTTT	CASSWGRGTDTQYF
NA	TRBV29-1	TRBJ2-4	NA	TGCAGCGTAAGAGATAACATTCAGTACTTC	CSVRDNIQYF
NA	TRBV11-2	TRBJ1-2	TRBD1	TGTGCCAGCAGCTTGGACAGGGGGCAAAACTATGGCTACACCTTC	CASSLDRGQNYGYTF
NA	TRBV19	TRBJ1-1	NA	TGTGCCAGTACCAGAACAGGGCCCACTGAAGCTTTCTTT	CASTRTGPTEAFF
NA	TRBV30	TRBJ2-2	NA	TGTGCCTGGAACGTACAGGGTATCACCGGGGAGCTGTTTTTT	CAWNVQGITGELFF
NA	TRBV9	TRBJ2-1	NA	TGTGCCAGCAGCGTAGGGGGACCTATCTCCTACAATGAGCAGTTCTTC	CASSVGGPISYNEQFF
NA	TRBV27	TRBJ1-5	TRBD1	TGTGCCAGCAGTTTAGCCTCGACAGGGCAAACTCAGCCCCAGCATTTT	CASSLASTGQTQPQHF
once	TRBV6-5	TRBJ1-1	TRBD1	TGTGCCAGCAGTTACGCTTGGGGACAGGGTGAAGCTTTCTTT	CASSYAWGQGEAFF
NA	TRBV4-1	TRBJ1-2	TRBD1	TGCGCCAGCAGCCAAACAGGGGTGAACTATGGCTACACCTTC	CASSQTGVNYGYTF
NA	TRBV19	TRBJ2-1	NA	TGTGCCAGTACCAACCCGTCGGAGGGGACGTGGAATGAGCAGTTCTTC	CASTNPSEGTWNEQFF
NA	TRBV4-1	TRBJ2-5	NA	TGCGCCAGCAGCCAAAGCCCCCGCAGAGAGACCCAGTACTTC	CASSQSPRRETQYF
NA	TRBV4-1	TRBJ2-7	NA	TGCGCCAGCAGCACGTTCACAGGGCCCTCCTACGAGCAGTACTTC	CASSTFTGPSYEQYF
NA	TRBV9	TRBJ2-1	TRBD2	TGTGCCAGCAGCCTAGGGACTAGCTCCTACAATGAGCAGTTCTTC	CASSLGTSSYNEQFF
NA	TRBV27	TRBJ2-7	NA	TGTGCCAGCAAATTGCGGGGAAACTCCTACGAGCAGTACTTC	CASKLRGNSYEQYF
NA	TRBV6-6	TRBJ1-1	NA	TGTGCCAGCAGTTATGGAGGGTCCACTGAAGCTTTCTTT	CASSYGGSTEAFF
once	TRBV7-2	TRBJ1-5	NA	TGTGCCAGCAGCCTTGGGGGTGGGACAAACAATCAGCCCCAGCATTTT	CASSLGGGTNNQPQHF
NA	TRBV5-1	TRBJ1-4	NA	TGCGCCAGCAGTCAGGCAGCAACTAATGAAAAACTGTTTTTT	CASSQAATNEKLFF
once	TRBV5-1	TRBJ2-3	NA	TGCGCCAGCAGCTTGGTAGACTCAGTCACAGATACGCAGTATTTT	CASSLVDSVTDTQYF
NA	TRBV12-3/TRBV12-4	TRBJ1-2	NA	TGTGCCAGCACCCGAGGGATTTATGGCTACACCTTC	CASTRGIYGYTF
NA	TRBV5-3	TRBJ1-1	NA	TGTGCCAGAAGCTGGTGGAACACTGAAGCTTTCTTT	CARSWWNTEAFF
NA	TRBV11-2	TRBJ2-7	NA	TGTGCCAGCAGCTCCCGTCCCGGGAGCGACGAGCAGTACTTC	CASSSRPGSDEQYF
once	TRBV28	TRBJ1-3	NA	TGTGCCAGCAGTTTAGGATCCACTGGAAACACCATATATTTT	CASSLGSTGNTIYF
NA	TRBV11-2	TRBJ2-1	NA	TGTGCCAGCAGCCCCCGTTGGGATGGCTCCTACAATGAGCAGTTCTTC	CASSPRWDGSYNEQFF
NA	TRBV3-1/TRBV3-2	TRBJ2-2	NA	TGTGCCAGCAGAAGGGACACCGGGGAGCTGTTTTTT	CASRRDTGELFF
NA	TRBV10-1	TRBJ2-3	NA	TGCGCCAGCAGTGAGGTATTGCTGGTCCGCACAGATACGCAGTATTTT	CASSEVLLVRTDTQYF
NA	TRBV7-2	TRBJ1-3	NA	TGTGCCAGCAGCTTAGGGGCACAGCCCTCTGGAAACACCATATATTTT	CASSLGAQPSGNTIYF
NA	TRBV12-3/TRBV12-4	TRBJ2-2	NA	TGTGCCAGCAACATGAACACCGGGGAGCTGTTTTTT	CASNMNTGELFF
NA	TRBV28	TRBJ2-5	TRBD1	TGTGCCAGCTGGAGGACAGGGAGGCGCCAAGAGACCCAGTACTTC	CASWRTGRRQETQYF
NA	TRBV6-5	TRBJ2-7	NA	TGTGCCAGCAGTTACTCGACGACAGGAAGCTACGAGCAGTACTTC	CASSYSTTGSYEQYF
NA	TRBV28	TRBJ1-5	TRBD1	TGTGCCAGCCGACAGGGGAGCAATCAGCCCCAGCATTTT	CASRQGSNQPQHF